The rows below give T cell receptor beta chains drawn from one sample of a study of blood T cells in healthy people across ages. From the 5' RACE reads, TCRdb called clonotypes with MiXCR, one entry per CDR3 protein. The sample gives about 780,000 distinct CDR3 sequences, 46% of which show up once; 15% to 20% is in the top ten. The sample taken for sequencing was blood. These receptor sequences come from a man older than 75 in good health. CDR3s include the opening cysteine and the closing phenylalanine or tryptophan. The D gene is left open where the match is weak. The size entry is marked missing in some rows and otherwise reads once, few, many or a size class.

d_call,v_call,j_call,clone_size,cdr3_nt,cdr3_aa
-,TRBV30,TRBJ1-6,once,TGTGCCTGGAGTCTCAGCAATTCACCCCTCCACTTT,CAWSLSNSPLHF
TRBD2,TRBV2,TRBJ2-7,few,TGTGCCAGCAGTCCGACTAGCGGGGTAGTTTACGAGCAGTACTTC,CASSPTSGVVYEQYF
-,TRBV5-4,TRBJ1-2,-,TGTGCCAGCAGCTTTTCCGCCGCCCGGTCTAGGGCAGGGGGCTACACCTTC,CASSFSAARSRAGGYTF
TRBD2,TRBV20-1,TRBJ2-7,few,TGCAGTGCTAGTCGCGCTAGCGGGAGACGCGAGCAGTACTTC,CSASRASGRREQYF
TRBD2,TRBV12-3/TRBV12-4,TRBJ2-5,many,TGTGCCAGCAGTTTAACCCACGGCGGGGGAGAGACCCAGTACTTC,CASSLTHGGGETQYF
-,TRBV7-2,TRBJ1-2,-,TGTGCCAGCAGCTTTAACCCAGATAACTATGGCTACACCTTC,CASSFNPDNYGYTF
-,TRBV29-1,TRBJ1-4,-,TGCAGCGTTGAAGATTTCCCCCACCACGGGGTATGTTGGGAAAAACTGTTTTTT,CSVEDFPHHGVCWEKLFF
-,TRBV12-3/TRBV12-4,TRBJ2-1,-,TGTGCCACCCGGCCGGGGGCCTCCTACAATGAGCAGTTCTTC,CATRPGASYNEQFF
-,TRBV9,TRBJ2-4,-,TGTGCCAGCAGCGTAGGGCGCAGGGCGGACATTCAGTACTTC,CASSVGRRADIQYF
-,TRBV5-6,TRBJ2-5,many,TGTGCCAGCAGCTTGACAGGTCCTCAAGAGACCCAGTACTTC,CASSLTGPQETQYF
TRBD2,TRBV25-1,TRBJ2-7,-,TGTGCCAGCAGTGAACCCGGGACTACCTACAATGAGCAGTACTTC,CASSEPGTTYNEQYF
-,TRBV11-3,TRBJ1-5,few,TGTGCCAGCAGCTTAGGCCCACATCAGCCCCAGCATTTT,CASSLGPHQPQHF
TRBD2,TRBV20-1,TRBJ2-1,few,TGCAGTGCTAGCCGACTCGATGGAGCGGGAAACTACAATGAGCAGTTCTTC,CSASRLDGAGNYNEQFF
-,TRBV28,TRBJ2-4,once,TGTGCCAGCGGCCCCTCGGGGGACCGAGGCATTCAGTACTTC,CASGPSGDRGIQYF
TRBD2,TRBV6-5,TRBJ2-7,-,TGTGCCAGCAGTTCGAGCGGGAGTAACGACGAGCAGTACTTC,CASSSSGSNDEQYF
-,TRBV29-1,TRBJ2-3,-,TGCAGCGCTCACGAGCGCGGGTATAGCACAGATACGCAGTATTTT,CSAHERGYSTDTQYF
-,TRBV28,TRBJ2-7,few,TGTGCCAGCAGTACAGATACGGGCAGCCTCCGGCGGTACTTC,CASSTDTGSLRRYF
-,TRBV14,TRBJ2-7,-,TGTGCCAGCAGCCAGGGACCAGGGTACGGCTTCCGCTGCGAGCAGTACTTC,CASSQGPGYGFRCEQYF
TRBD1,TRBV2,TRBJ2-7,-,TGTACCAGCAGATCCGGGACAGGGGGCTACGAGCAGTACTTC,CTSRSGTGGYEQYF
-,TRBV7-2,TRBJ2-7,few,TGTGCCAGCAGCTTAGACGGCAGCCTCTCCTACGAGCAGTACTTC,CASSLDGSLSYEQYF
-,TRBV20-1,TRBJ2-1,-,TGCAGTGCTCGAAGGGGGAACCAGGCCTACAATGAGCAGTTCTTC,CSARRGNQAYNEQFF
TRBD1,TRBV28,TRBJ2-7,-,TGTGCCAGCAGTGGGACAGTCCCCTACGAGCAGTACTTC,CASSGTVPYEQYF
-,TRBV3-1,TRBJ2-7,-,TGTGCCAGCAGCCAAGATCCCCTGCTCGAGCAGTACTTC,CASSQDPLLEQYF
-,TRBV21-1,TRBJ1-2,-,TGTGCCAGCACCACTTGGCGTGGGGCGGACTATGGCTACACCTTC,CASTTWRGADYGYTF
-,TRBV28,TRBJ2-3,many,TGTGCCAGCACTCCCAGCCCCAGCACAGATACGCAGTATTTT,CASTPSPSTDTQYF
-,TRBV14,TRBJ2-3,-,TGTGCCAGCAGCCAACTCGACGGTACTGCCACAGATACGCAGTATTTT,CASSQLDGTATDTQYF
-,TRBV12-3/TRBV12-4,TRBJ1-2,-,TGTGCCAGCAGTTTATGGGCTGCTAACTATGGCTACACCTTC,CASSLWAANYGYTF
TRBD1,TRBV6-2/TRBV6-3,TRBJ2-1,few,TGTGCCAGCAGGGGGACAGGGGTTGGCAATGAGCAGTTCTTC,CASRGTGVGNEQFF
-,TRBV12-5,TRBJ2-7,-,TGTGCTAGTGGTTTGAACGGGGGCTACAATGAGCAGTACTTC,CASGLNGGYNEQYF
-,TRBV5-1,TRBJ1-4,-,TGCGCCAGCCGGCCACAGCGAAATCCTACTAATGAAAAACTGTTTTTT,CASRPQRNPTNEKLFF
TRBD2,TRBV29-1,TRBJ2-7,many,TGCAGCGTTGAAGAACCTAGGGGGGTATTAGCGGGGGGAAGAGAGCAGTACTTC,CSVEEPRGVLAGGREQYF
-,TRBV6-2/TRBV6-3,TRBJ2-7,-,TGTGCCATTGCCCGGACTTCTCGTGACGAGCAGTACTTC,CAIARTSRDEQYF
-,TRBV4-1,TRBJ1-2,-,TGCGCCAGCAGCCAAGGTTTCGGACAATTTAATGGCTACACCTTC,CASSQGFGQFNGYTF
TRBD1,TRBV27,TRBJ1-4,-,TGTGCCAGCAGCGCCGGTCCGCGGACAGGGATGAGACTGGTCGAAAAACTGTTTTTT,CASSAGPRTGMRLVEKLFF
TRBD2,TRBV9,TRBJ2-1,-,TGTGCCAGCAGTGACTACCGGGGGGGCCGCTACAATGAGCAGTTCTTC,CASSDYRGGRYNEQFF
TRBD2,TRBV29-1,TRBJ2-2,-,TGCAGCGTTGGGGGACCGGGACTAGCGGACCCACCCTACACCGGGGAGCTGTTTTTT,CSVGGPGLADPPYTGELFF
-,TRBV11-2,TRBJ2-1,few,TGTGCCAGCAGCGTAGACGGTCCGACTGAGCAGTTCTTC,CASSVDGPTEQFF
-,TRBV2,TRBJ2-4,many,TGTGCCAGCAGCCCAGAACTAGCCAAAAACATTCAGTACTTC,CASSPELAKNIQYF
-,TRBV4-2,TRBJ1-6,-,TGTGCCAGCAGCCAAGGGGGGGGCAGGGAGATGAATAATTCACCCCTCCACTTT,CASSQGGGREMNNSPLHF
TRBD1,TRBV6-2/TRBV6-3,TRBJ2-3,-,TGTGCCAGCAGGCGGGACAGGGGCCCAGATACGCAGTATTTT,CASRRDRGPDTQYF
TRBD1,TRBV10-3,TRBJ2-3,few,TGTGCCACTCAGTCTGGGACAGCGCCCATCACAGATACGCAGTATTTT,CATQSGTAPITDTQYF
-,TRBV5-6,TRBJ2-7,-,TGTGCCAGCAGTCAACAGGGCCTTAGCTCCTACGAGCAGTACTTC,CASSQQGLSSYEQYF
TRBD1,TRBV18,TRBJ2-5,-,TGTGCCAGCTCACCAAAACGACAGGGTGGAGAGGCCCAAGAGACCCAGTACTTC,CASSPKRQGGEAQETQYF